Many counts were recorded for the clone carrying this T cell receptor beta chain. Its antigen is as yet unknown. This sample was included in a study of CD8 T cells in ankylosing spondylitis. General study results and limits: Clones that were linked to disease were CD8+ and were relatively rare in peripheral blood.

TCRdb fed the 5' RACE reads into MiXCR, producing one record per CDR3 protein. The data hold approximately 250,000 distinct CDR3 sequences, with 24% observed a single time. Sequencing was carried out using blood, either unsorted or a sorted T cell fraction (not recorded which). The TCR sequence derives from a male donor with ankylosing spondylitis or in good health (not recorded which).

DNA for the CDR3: TGTGCCAGCACCCAGGGGGGCGGGGGGGAGGCAGATACGCAGTATTTT. Protein sequence: CASTQGGGGEADTQYF. J is TRBJ2-3 and V is TRBV7-8, with 9 bases that match TRBD2. Per germline, CDR1 SGHVS and CDR2 FQNEAQ. J lost 4 bases, V lost 7 bases, and 12 bases had no gene match. CDR3 length equals 16 residues.